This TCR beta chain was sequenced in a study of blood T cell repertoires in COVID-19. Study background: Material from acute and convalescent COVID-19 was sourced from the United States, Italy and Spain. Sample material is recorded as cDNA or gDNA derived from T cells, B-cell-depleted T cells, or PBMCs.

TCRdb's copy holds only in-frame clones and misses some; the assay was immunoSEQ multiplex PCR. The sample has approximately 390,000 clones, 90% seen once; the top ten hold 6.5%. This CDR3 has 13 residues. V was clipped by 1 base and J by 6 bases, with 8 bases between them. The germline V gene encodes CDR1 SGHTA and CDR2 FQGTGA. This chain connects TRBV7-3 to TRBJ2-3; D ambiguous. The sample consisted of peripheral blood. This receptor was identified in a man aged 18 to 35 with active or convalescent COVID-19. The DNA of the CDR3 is TGTGCCAGCAGCTTAATGTCCGCGGATACGCAGTATTTT. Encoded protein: CASSLMSADTQYF.